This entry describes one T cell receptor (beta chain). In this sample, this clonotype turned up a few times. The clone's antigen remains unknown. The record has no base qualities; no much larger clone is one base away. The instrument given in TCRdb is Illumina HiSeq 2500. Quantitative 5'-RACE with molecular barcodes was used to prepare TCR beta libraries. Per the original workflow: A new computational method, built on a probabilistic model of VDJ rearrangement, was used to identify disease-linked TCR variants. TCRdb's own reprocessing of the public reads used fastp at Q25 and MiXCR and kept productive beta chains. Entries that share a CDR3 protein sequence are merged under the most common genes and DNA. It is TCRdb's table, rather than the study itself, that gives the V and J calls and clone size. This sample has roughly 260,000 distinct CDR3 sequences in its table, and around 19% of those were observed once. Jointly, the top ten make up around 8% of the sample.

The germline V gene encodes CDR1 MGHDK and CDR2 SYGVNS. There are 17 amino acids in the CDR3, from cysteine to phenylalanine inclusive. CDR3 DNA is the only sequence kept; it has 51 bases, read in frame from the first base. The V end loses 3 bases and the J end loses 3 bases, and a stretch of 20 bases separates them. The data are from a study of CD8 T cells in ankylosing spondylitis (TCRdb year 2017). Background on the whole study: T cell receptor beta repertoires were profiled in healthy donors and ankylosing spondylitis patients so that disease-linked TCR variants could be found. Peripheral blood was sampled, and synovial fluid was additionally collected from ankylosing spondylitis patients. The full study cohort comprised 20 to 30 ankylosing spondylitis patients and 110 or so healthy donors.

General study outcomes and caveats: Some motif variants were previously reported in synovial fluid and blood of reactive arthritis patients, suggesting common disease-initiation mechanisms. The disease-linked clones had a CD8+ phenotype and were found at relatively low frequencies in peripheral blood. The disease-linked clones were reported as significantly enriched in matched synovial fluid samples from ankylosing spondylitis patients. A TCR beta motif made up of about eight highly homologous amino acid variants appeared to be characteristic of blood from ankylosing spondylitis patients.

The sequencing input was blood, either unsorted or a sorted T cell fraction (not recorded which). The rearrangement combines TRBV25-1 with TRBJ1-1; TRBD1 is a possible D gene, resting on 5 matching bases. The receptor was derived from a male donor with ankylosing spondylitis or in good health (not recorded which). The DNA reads TGTGCCAGCAGTGAGCCGATCGACAGCAGGGTTCACACTGAAGCTTTCTTT. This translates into CASSEPIDSRVHTEAFF.